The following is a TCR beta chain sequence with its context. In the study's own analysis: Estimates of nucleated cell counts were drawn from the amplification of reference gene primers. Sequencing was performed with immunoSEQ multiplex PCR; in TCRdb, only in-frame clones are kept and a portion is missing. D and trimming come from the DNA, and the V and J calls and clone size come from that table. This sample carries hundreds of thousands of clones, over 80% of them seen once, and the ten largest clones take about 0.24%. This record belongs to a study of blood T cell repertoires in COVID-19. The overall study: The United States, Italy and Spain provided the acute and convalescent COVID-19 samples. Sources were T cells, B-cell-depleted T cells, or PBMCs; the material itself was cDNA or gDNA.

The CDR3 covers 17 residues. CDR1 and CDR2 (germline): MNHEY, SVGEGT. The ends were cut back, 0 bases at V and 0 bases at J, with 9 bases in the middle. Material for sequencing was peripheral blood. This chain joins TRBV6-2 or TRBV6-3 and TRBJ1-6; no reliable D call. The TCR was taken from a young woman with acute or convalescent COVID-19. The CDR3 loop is CASSYSGVFSYNSPLHF. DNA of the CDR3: TGTGCCAGCAGTTACTCTGGAGTATTCTCCTATAATTCACCCCTCCACTTT.